These 19 T cell receptor beta chains share one sample of origin, sequenced in a study of blood T cell repertoires in COVID-19. TCRdb's copy holds only in-frame clones and misses some; the assay was immunoSEQ multiplex PCR. This sample has about 180,000 clones, with roughly 80% found just once. The specimen sequenced was PBMCs or T cells enriched from blood (not recorded which). These receptors all come from a woman aged 40 to 49 with acute COVID-19.

The V and J genes are TRBV6-1 and TRBJ2-7; 15 bases agree with TRBD2. CDR1 and CDR2 from the germline V gene are MNHNS and SASEGT. J gave up 7 bases and V 6 bases, and 7 bases lay outside the gene matches. The CDR3 sequence is 15 residues long. The CDR3 loop reads CASSQGLAGGWEQYV. For the CDR3, the DNA is TGTGCCAGCAGCCAGGGACTAGCGGGAGGATGGGAGCAGTACGTC.

The chain employs TRBV18 and TRBJ2-2; no definite D call. This CDR3 is built from 15 residues. V lost 8 bases to trimming and J lost 6 bases, with 19 bases between them. Germline V gives CDR1 KGHSH, CDR2 LQKENI. In DNA form, the CDR3 reads TGTGCCAGCCGCGAAACCGGTTATATCTCCGGGGAGCTGTTTTTT. Translation: CASRETGYISGELFF.

The J gene is TRBJ2-1, the V gene TRBV30; the match to TRBD2 covers 9 bases. Germline V gene data show CDR1 as GTSNPN and CDR2 as SVGIG (reference sequence). The CDR3 length is 12 residues. Unmatched junction bases numbered 3, after V lost 0 bases and J lost 12 bases. The CDR3 region is CAWSVFSGRQFF. The CDR3 DNA reads TGTGCCTGGAGTGTATTTAGCGGGAGGCAGTTCTTC. The full variable domain, in which reference TRBV30 and TRBJ2-1 provide the parts outside the CDR3, is SQTIHQWPATLVQPVGSPLSLECTVEGTSNPNLYWYRQAAGRGLQLLFYSVGIGQISSEVPQNLSASRPQDRQFILSSKKLLLSDSGFYLCAWSVFSGRQFFGPGTRLTVL.

This chain uses TRBV4-1 with TRBJ2-5; D gene unclear. With 4 bases removed from V and 5 bases from J, the gap between germline ends came to 17 bases. Germline assignment: CDR1 MGHRA and CDR2 YSYEKL. This CDR3 region has 15 residues. This CDR3 reads CASSRSGSQQETQYF. CDR3 bases: TGCGCCAGCAGCCGTTCCGGGTCCCAGCAGGAGACCCAGTACTTC.

J is TRBJ2-7 and V is TRBV2; D perhaps matches TRBD2 (6 bases). CDR3 length: 15 amino acids. From germline, CDR1 is SNHLY and CDR2 FYNNEI. V was clipped by 0 bases and J by 4 bases, with 13 bases between them. The CDR3 DNA sequence: TGTGCCAGCAGTGAAGCGCAGGACTACTTTTACGAGCAGTACTTC. This gives the protein CASSEAQDYFYEQYF. The entire variable domain, with the rest obtained from reference TRBV2 and TRBJ2-7, is as follows: EPEVTQTPSHQVTQMGQEVILRCVPISNHLYFYWYRQILGQKVEFLVSFYNNEISEKSEIFDDQFSVERPDGSNFTLKIRSTKLEDSAMYFCASSEAQDYFYEQYFGPGTRLTVT.

The J gene is TRBJ2-7, the V gene TRBV6-5; D might be TRBD2 (5 bases). Germline V lookup: CDR1 MNHEY, CDR2 SVGAGI. The germline V and J ends were trimmed by 6 bases and 3 bases, with 9 bases remaining between them. This CDR3 region has 12 residues. CDR3 DNA sequence: TGTGCCAGCAGGGACTCCTACTACGAGCAGTACTTC. This translates into CASRDSYYEQYF.

This clone was counted only a few times. The chain links TRBV3-1 (or the pseudogene TRBV3-2) to TRBJ1-2; D unclear. V lost 4 bases to trimming and J lost 14 bases, with 17 bases between them. The V gene's germline CDR1 is LGHDT and CDR2 YNNKEL (reference sequence). The CDR3 loop spans 12 amino acids. This chain's CDR3 is CASSPREREYTF. In DNA, the CDR3 is TGTGCCAGCAGCCCGCGGGAAAGGGAGTATACCTTC.

The genes are TRBV11-2 and TRBJ2-1; 7 nucleotides line up with TRBD1. Germline CDR1 and CDR2: SGHAT and FQNNGV. The CDR3 is 15 residues long. J lost 1 base, V lost 1 base, and 1 base had no gene match. CDR3 in DNA: TGTGCCAGCAGCTTAGTACAGGGGTCCTACAATGAGCAGTTCTTC. It specifies CASSLVQGSYNEQFF.

CDR3 protein: CASSQEYGDSTDTQYF. CDR3 coding DNA: TGTGCCAGCAGCCAAGAGTACGGGGATAGCACAGATACGCAGTATTTT. The chain joins TRBV3-1 (or the pseudogene TRBV3-2) to TRBJ2-3; possible D gene TRBD2, 5 bases. The CDR3 spans 16 residues. CDR1 is LGHDT, CDR2 YNNKEL, per germline (reference sequence). V was pared by 0 bases and J by 0 bases, with 10 bases between.

This chain uses TRBV5-1 with TRBJ2-3; 8 bases line up with TRBD2. V was clipped by 0 bases and J by 1 base; unmatched bases: 1. Germline assignment: CDR1 SGHRS and CDR2 YFSETQ. The CDR3 length is 15 residues. CDR3 sequence reads: CASSLATSGTDTQYF. In nucleotides, the CDR3 is TGCGCCAGCAGCTTGGCGACTAGCGGCACAGATACGCAGTATTTT.

This chain joins TRBV19 and TRBJ2-7; 10 bases are a match to TRBD2. Germline V gives CDR1 LNHDA, CDR2 SQIVND (reference sequence). V trimming: 4 bases; J trimming: 6 bases; junction bases outside the gene matches: 9. The CDR3 consists of 15 residues. CDR3 sequence reads: CASSTSSGSIVEQYF. DNA for the CDR3: TGTGCCAGTAGTACCTCTAGCGGGAGTATTGTCGAGCAGTACTTC.

The chain joins TRBV30 to TRBJ2-1, with 15 bases identical to TRBD2. Germline trimming cut 8 bases from V and 9 bases from J; bases unmatched to any gene: 5. The CDR3 runs 13 residues. The germline gives CDR1 GTSNPN, CDR2 SVGIG (reference sequence). The CDR3 protein is CARTSGRAVEQFF. The CDR3 region has the DNA TGTGCCCGGACTAGCGGGAGGGCCGTTGAGCAGTTCTTC. Based on the CDR3 plus reference TRBV30 and TRBJ2-1, the full variable domain is SQTIHQWPATLVQPVGSPLSLECTVEGTSNPNLYWYRQAAGRGLQLLFYSVGIGQISSEVPQNLSASRPQDRQFILSSKKLLLSDSGFYLCARTSGRAVEQFFGPGTRLTVL.

V gene TRBV14 combines with J gene TRBJ1-2; D unresolved. Germline CDR1 and CDR2: SGHDN and FVKESK. V was cut by 0 bases and J by 8 bases, with 13 bases left in between. The length of the CDR3 is 14 residues. CDR3 coding DNA: TGTGCCAGCAGCCAAGATAATCGGGGTGGGGGCTACACCTTC. Residues: CASSQDNRGGGYTF.

The chain couples TRBV30 to TRBJ2-2; no clear D. The CDR3 is 13 residues long. With 0 bases removed from V and 7 bases from J, the gap between germline ends came to 9 bases. Germline CDR1 GTSNPN, CDR2 SVGIG (reference sequence). As DNA, the CDR3 is TGTGCCTGGAGTGTACTTGCCGGCGGGGAGCTGTTTTTT. This translates into CAWSVLAGGELFF.

This clone was detected only a few times. This chain links TRBV7-9 with TRBJ1-2; 7 nucleotides line up with TRBD1. Germline V lookup: CDR1 SEHNR, CDR2 FQNEAQ (reference sequence). The CDR3 has 14 amino acids. The junction had 8 bases not matched to a gene; V was cut back by 4 bases and J by 6 bases. The CDR3 sequence is CASSWTGLRDGYTF. DNA of the CDR3: TGTGCCAGCAGCTGGACAGGATTGCGTGATGGCTACACCTTC.

The chain recombines TRBV5-1 with TRBJ1-2, with a possible D match to TRBD1 (5 bases). CDR3 length: 13 residues. The germline V gene has CDR1 SGHRS and CDR2 YFSETQ. V was cut by 7 bases and J by 7 bases, with 17 bases left in between. The CDR3 region has the DNA TGCGCCAGCCCAGGGATGGGATCGGCTGGCTACACCTTC. Its protein is CASPGMGSAGYTF.

CDR3 amino acids: CATSRESDRGRSPLHF. The CDR3 DNA reads TGTGCCACCAGCAGAGAGTCGGACAGGGGTAGGTCACCCCTCCACTTT. The chain is built from TRBV15 and TRBJ1-6, with 9 bases lining up with TRBD1. The J segment lost 10 bases and the V segment lost 0 bases, leaving 7 bases of the junction unmatched. The germline V gene encodes CDR1 LNHNV and CDR2 YYDKDF (reference sequence). The length of the CDR3 is 16 residues.

The sample holds one count of this clone. The chain is built from TRBV6-1 and TRBJ2-5, with D possibly being TRBD2 (5 bases). Trimming removed 3 bases from V and 2 bases from J, with 13 bases in between. CDR3 length: 15 residues. Germline CDR1 is MNHNS and CDR2 is SASEGT. The CDR3 DNA is TGTGCCAGCAGTGACCAGCCTGAGCGGCAAGAGACCCAGTACTTC. This encodes CASSDQPERQETQYF.

In this sample, this clone turned up once. The chain joins TRBV5-1 to TRBJ1-2; TRBD1 agrees at 7 bases. The CDR3 sequence is 14 residues long. Germline-derived CDR1 and CDR2 are SGHRS and YFSETQ. The V gene end was trimmed by 0 bases and the J gene end by 4 bases; junction bases not matched to a gene: 3. This CDR3 reads CASSLETGIYGYTF. CDR3 bases: TGCGCCAGCAGCTTGGAGACAGGGATCTATGGCTACACCTTC.